This T cell receptor beta chain comes out of a study of T cell responses to AZD1222 COVID-19 vaccine (dated by TCRdb to about 2021). With respect to the entire study: AZD1222 recipients whose second dose came at about 4 weeks and those whose second dose came at about 12 weeks were combined into one group, since spike-specific TCR depth and breadth did not differ between the two schedules. Trial participants were enrolled by age into subgroups of 18-55, 56-69 and 70-plus years, and approximately 150, 30 and 60 TCR-sequenced participants, respectively, were included in these subgroups. TCR sequencing was performed for about 250 trial participants, of whom some 200 were given two doses of AZD1222 and some 25 were given two doses of MenACWY control vaccine. The full study reports these points: After two AZD1222 doses, spike-specific TCR breadth and depth were significantly higher than at day 0 and than in MenACWY recipients. Conclusions about previously exposed vaccinees are limited, since just 6 or 7 AZD1222 recipients were seropositive for SARS-CoV-2 at baseline. Reportedly, close to half of the unique spike-specific TCRs recognized epitopes lying outside the regions that are mutated in the B.1.351 and B.1.1.7 variants. No day 14 peak-response samples were available, so repertoires were characterized only after the peak T cell response. The vaccine-associated CD4 TCRs covered the entire spike protein, and the dominant responses fell in regions 160-218 and 743-854. Participants were mostly white British, with more females than males. The authors suggested clonal diversity may have been underestimated. The 56-69-year group was small, and its depth increase did not reach significance, likely because of low power.

The sample's time point label is to be understood as: baseline before first vaccination. Vaccinee samples came from UK trials COV001 and COV002, including a single-blind randomized controlled phase 2/3 trial of AZD1222 (ChAdOx1 nCoV-19) in healthy adults. For TCRbeta chain sequencing, PBMC samples from trial participants were taken at day 0 and at day 28 after the second dose. CDR1 and CDR2 (SEHNR, FQNEAQ) derive from the germline V gene (reference sequence). From the cysteine up to the phenylalanine, the CDR3 has a length of 13 residues. Just CDR3 DNA is preserved here, 39 bases in frame from base 1. Trimmed from V: 2 bases; trimmed from J: 10 bases; junction bases lacking a gene match: 4. For this clone: The specificity of this receptor is unknown. No base-level quality is on record; no much larger clone is a single base apart.

The CDR3 regions of human TCRbeta chains were subjected to immunosequencing. The paper's data handling went like this. Repertoire TCRs were checked for matches against a reference library of SARS-CoV-2-specific TCRs that had been generated using the MIRA antigen-specificity platform. Breadth was defined as the fraction of unique TCRs that were SARS-CoV-2-associated, and depth was defined as the fraction of total T cells that were SARS-CoV-2-associated. Using the MIRA data, each spike-specific TCR was assigned both to the spike region to which the TCR was reactive and to a CD4 or CD8 class. Log10-transformed breadth and depth values were compared by one-way ANOVA with Sidak's multiple comparisons tests. Imported from immuneACCESS, the table was reduced by TCRdb to in-frame sequences with V and J called. These copies leave out some clones; in studies compared against another copy, an unresolved V gene accounts for under half, and the cause of the remainder is not known. Clone size and the V and J calls come from that table; the DNA yielded D and trimming. The sample includes approximately 150,000 clones, with roughly 92% observed a single time. Around 1.7% of the sample lies in the top ten.

Specimen: peripheral blood, collected on day 0 of AZD1222 vaccination. Recombination connected TRBV7-9 to TRBJ2-1; 8 junctional bases match TRBD2. This clonotype was sampled from an adult in good health. The CDR3 sequence is CASSLLAGGEQFF. The sequenced DNA: TGTGCCAGCAGCTTATTGGCGGGAGGAGAGCAGTTCTTC. With the rest looked up from the reference TRBV7-9 and TRBJ2-1 genes rather than sequenced, the full variable domain is DTGVSQNPRHKITKRGQNVTFRCDPISEHNRLYWYRQTLGQGPEFLTYFQNEAQLEKSRLLSDRFSAERPKGSFSTLEIQRTEQGDSAMYLCASSLLAGGEQFFGPGTRLTVL.